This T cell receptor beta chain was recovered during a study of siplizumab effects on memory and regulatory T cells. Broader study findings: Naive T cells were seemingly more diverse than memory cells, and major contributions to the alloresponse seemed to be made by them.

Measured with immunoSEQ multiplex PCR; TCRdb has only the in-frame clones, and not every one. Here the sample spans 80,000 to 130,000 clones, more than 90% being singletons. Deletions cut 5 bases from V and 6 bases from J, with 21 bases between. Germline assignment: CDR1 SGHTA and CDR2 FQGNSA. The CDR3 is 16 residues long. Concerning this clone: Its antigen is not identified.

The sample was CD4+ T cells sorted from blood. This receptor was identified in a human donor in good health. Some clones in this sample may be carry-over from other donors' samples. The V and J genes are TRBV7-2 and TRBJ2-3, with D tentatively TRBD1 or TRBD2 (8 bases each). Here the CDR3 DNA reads TGTGCCAGCAGCCGGGCGGGAGGACCAGGGGGCGATACGCAGTATTTT. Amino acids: CASSRAGGPGGDTQYF.